The 27 T cell receptor beta chains given below trace back to one sample, sequenced in a study of blood T cell repertoires in COVID-19. Clones were sequenced by immunoSEQ multiplex PCR, and TCRdb holds only the in-frame ones, with some missing. Among 120,000 or so clones listed, 70% to 80% were seen once. The sequencing input was peripheral blood. The source of these receptors is a human donor in a cohort sampled during active COVID-19.

This chain links TRBV5-4 with TRBJ1-1; D gene unclear. Germline V lookup: CDR1 SGHNT, CDR2 YYREEE (reference sequence). V was cut by 3 bases and J by 2 bases, with 14 bases left in between. CDR3 length: 15 amino acids. The CDR3 DNA reads as TGTGCCAGCAGCTCGCGTCCGAAACCTAACACTGAAGCTTTCTTT. Translating it yields CASSSRPKPNTEAFF.

The V call is TRBV4-1, the J call TRBJ2-2; 8 nucleotides match TRBD1. V was clipped by 2 bases and J by 4 bases; unmatched bases: 3. This CDR3 comprises 15 residues. The V gene's germline CDR1 is MGHRA and CDR2 YSYEKL. The CDR3 nucleotides are TGCGCCAGCAGCCAACCAACAGGGGGCACCGGGGAGCTGTTTTTT. It specifies CASSQPTGGTGELFF.

The chain employs TRBV7-2 and TRBJ1-1; TRBD1 matches 8 bases. Germline lookup yields CDR1 SGHTA and CDR2 FQGNSA. Trimming at V came to 2 bases and at J to 6 bases, leaving 5 bases not matched to a gene. The length of the CDR3 is 14 residues. This chain's CDR3 is CASSLSQGAPEAFF. CDR3 DNA: TGTGCCAGCAGCTTAAGTCAGGGGGCCCCTGAAGCTTTCTTT.

This clone came up once. The rearrangement joins TRBV5-8 to TRBJ2-5; 12 bases are shared with TRBD2. The junction had 2 bases not matched to a gene; V was cut back by 0 bases and J by 5 bases. Germline values: CDR1 SGHTS, CDR2 YDEGEE. The CDR3 is 15 residues long. The CDR3 DNA is TGTGCCAGCAGCTTGGGACTAGCGGGAGTTGAGACCCAGTACTTC. Its protein product is CASSLGLAGVETQYF.

The sample holds a few counts of this clone. This rearrangement joins TRBV4-3 to TRBJ2-1; 16 bases fit TRBD2. Trimming cost V 3 bases and J 8 bases; bases outside gene matches: 7. There are 17 residues in the CDR3. The germline gives CDR1 LGHNA, CDR2 YSLEER. CDR3 amino acids: CASSQGTSGRASDEQFF. In DNA, the CDR3 is TGCGCCAGCAGCCAGGGGACTAGCGGGAGGGCCTCGGATGAGCAGTTCTTC.

This clone was found a few times. The chain recombines TRBV9 with TRBJ2-3, with 7 bases fitting TRBD1. Germline lookup yields CDR1 SGDLS and CDR2 YYNGEE. Trimming at V came to 3 bases and at J to 12 bases, leaving 10 bases not matched to a gene. The CDR3 contains 13 residues. This CDR3 reads CASSALRQGLQYF. The DNA for the CDR3 is TGTGCCAGCAGCGCCCTCCGACAGGGCCTTCAGTATTTT.

Turning to this clone: Other DNA variants within this sample encode the same CDR3. J is TRBJ2-2 and V is TRBV2, with 11 positions matching TRBD1. V shed 6 bases, J shed 0 bases, and the junction held 0 bases outside the gene matches. Germline V gives CDR1 SNHLY, CDR2 FYNNEI. This CDR3 comprises 15 residues. The CDR3 coding sequence is TGTGCCAGCAGGGGACAGGGGGCGAACACCGGGGAGCTGTTTTTT. The encoded protein is CASRGQGANTGELFF. Drawing the rest from reference TRBV2 and TRBJ2-2, the complete variable domain is EPEVTQTPSHQVTQMGQEVILRCVPISNHLYFYWYRQILGQKVEFLVSFYNNEISEKSEIFDDQFSVERPDGSNFTLKIRSTKLEDSAMYFCASRGQGANTGELFFGEGSRLTVL.

The rearrangement joins TRBV27 to TRBJ2-7, with a tentative D call TRBD2 (6 bases). CDR3 size: 13 residues. The ends were cut back, 4 bases at V and 3 bases at J, with 10 bases in the middle. Germline-derived CDR1 and CDR2 are MNHEY and SMNVEV (reference sequence). CDR3 bases: TGTGCCAGCAGTTCGGGACTCGACTACGAGCAGTACTTC. Its protein is CASSSGLDYEQYF.

V is TRBV4-3 and J is TRBJ1-4; D gene unclear. Trimming removed 0 bases from V and 2 bases from J, with 4 bases in between. Germline CDR1 reads LGHNA; CDR2 reads YSLEER. This CDR3 is 14 amino acids long. CDR3 nucleotide sequence: TGCGCCAGCAGCCAAGATTATACTAATGAAAAACTGTTTTTT. Amino acid sequence: CASSQDYTNEKLFF.

This clone was seen a handful of times. The chain recombines TRBV24-1 with TRBJ2-1; 7 positions match TRBD1. Germline assignment: CDR1 KGHDR and CDR2 SFDVKD. The CDR3 is made up of 17 amino acids. V dropped 4 bases and J dropped 1; count of bases not matched to a gene: 9. CDR3 loop: CATSDPGTDPSYNEQFF. CDR3 DNA: TGTGCCACCAGTGACCCCGGGACAGACCCTTCCTACAATGAGCAGTTCTTC.

This clone has just a few counts. This chain connects TRBV5-1 to TRBJ1-3; weak D call: TRBD1 (6 bases). Trimming shortened V by 3 bases and J by 4 bases, and 11 bases separated the two germline ends. This CDR3 has 14 residues. The germline V gene encodes CDR1 SGHRS and CDR2 YFSETQ. CDR3: CASSSTGTGNTIYF. In DNA form, the CDR3 reads TGCGCCAGCAGCTCCACAGGGACAGGAAACACCATATATTTT. The variable domain in full, completed from reference TRBV5-1 and TRBJ1-3, reads KAGVTQTPRYLIKTRGQQVTLSCSPISGHRSVSWYQQTPGQGLQFLFEYFSETQRNKGNFPGRFSGRQFSNSRSEMNVSTLELGDSALYLCASSSTGTGNTIYFGEGSWLTVV.

The chain employs TRBV5-5 and TRBJ1-1; D unclear. This CDR3 has 13 amino acids. V shed 4 bases and J shed 5 bases, with 12 bases lying between them. Per germline, CDR1 SGHKS and CDR2 YYEKEE (reference sequence). CDR3 residues: CASSLDSSTEAFF. The CDR3 coding sequence is TGTGCCAGCAGCCTGGATAGCTCTACTGAAGCTTTCTTT.

The V and J genes are TRBV4-1 and TRBJ2-3, with TRBD2 matching over 15 bases. CDR1 MGHRA and CDR2 YSYEKL come from the germline V gene. Trimming removed 0 bases from V and 7 bases from J; junction bases left unmatched: 2. The CDR3 has 16 residues. The CDR3 nucleotides are TGCGCCAGCAGCCAAGATGGGACTAGCGGGAGGTATACGCAGTATTTT. It translates to CASSQDGTSGRYTQYF.

The chain is built from TRBV28 and TRBJ1-2; D uncertain. The CDR3 consists of 13 residues. The germline V and J ends were trimmed by 5 bases and 7 bases, with 14 bases remaining between them. The V gene's germline CDR1 is MDHEN and CDR2 SYDVKM. The CDR3 sequence is CASSDGAMGGYTF. DNA for the CDR3: TGTGCCAGCAGTGATGGAGCTATGGGTGGCTACACCTTC.

The V and J genes are TRBV29-1 and TRBJ2-1, with D perhaps TRBD2 (6 bases). Germline CDR1 SQVTM, CDR2 ANQGSEA. The CDR3 runs to 18 residues. Trimming stripped 5 bases from V and 0 bases from J, with 23 bases between. Written as DNA, the CDR3 is TGCAGCGTTCAACCCGGGACTCTAGGCTCCTTCTCCTACAATGAGCAGTTCTTC. Translating it yields CSVQPGTLGSFSYNEQFF.

The chain uses TRBV4-2 and TRBJ2-7, with 10 positions matching TRBD1. V lost 4 bases to trimming and J lost 2 bases; unmatched junction nucleotides: 8. In germline, CDR1 is LGHNA, CDR2 YNFKEQ. The CDR3 runs 16 residues. Here the CDR3 reads CASSPIGQGGTYEQYF. The CDR3 coding sequence is TGTGCCAGCAGCCCTATTGGACAGGGGGGAACCTACGAGCAGTACTTC.

The rearrangement links TRBV9 to TRBJ2-7; 14 nucleotides line up with TRBD2. Germline V gene sequence: CDR1 SGDLS, CDR2 YYNGEE. With 7 bases clipped from V and 1 base from J, the junction kept 13 bases outside the gene matches. The CDR3 length is 18 residues. CDR3 loop: CASGPGTSGSWASYEQYF. The CDR3 coding sequence is TGTGCCAGCGGACCCGGGACTAGCGGGAGCTGGGCTTCCTACGAGCAGTACTTC.

This sequence joins TRBV19 and TRBJ1-2; D perhaps matches TRBD1 (6 bases). The ends were cut back, 4 bases at V and 1 base at J, with 13 bases in the middle. This CDR3 contains 15 residues. The V gene's germline CDR1 is LNHDA and CDR2 SQIVND (reference sequence). The CDR3, as DNA: TGTGCCAGTAGTACGGGACAAGCCTTTAACTATGGCTACACCTTC. This gives the protein CASSTGQAFNYGYTF.

The chain couples TRBV6-2 or TRBV6-3 to TRBJ2-4; D uncertain. The CDR3 is 14 residues long. Germline values: CDR1 MNHEY, CDR2 SVGEGT. The V end was cut by 4 bases, the J end by 1 base, with 8 bases between. The CDR3: CASSFRKAKNIQYF. The CDR3 DNA reads as TGTGCCAGCAGTTTCAGGAAGGCCAAAAACATTCAGTACTTC.

The CDR3 protein is CASSTGTGNEKLFF. CDR3 DNA: TGTGCCAGCAGTACCGGGACAGGGAATGAAAAACTGTTTTTT. The chain couples TRBV6-5 to TRBJ1-4; 9 bases fit TRBD1. This CDR3 comprises 14 residues. With 5 bases clipped from V and 5 bases from J, the junction kept 3 bases outside the gene matches. Germline V gene data show CDR1 as MNHEY and CDR2 as SVGAGI.

V and J are TRBV7-2 and TRBJ2-1; 10 bases map to TRBD1. V lost 1 base and J lost 8; bases outside the gene matches: 5. This CDR3 contains 15 residues. Germline V gene data show CDR1 as SGHTA and CDR2 as FQGNSA. The CDR3 loop is CASSLGQGAHHEQFF. Here the CDR3 DNA reads TGTGCCAGCAGCTTAGGACAGGGGGCGCATCATGAGCAGTTCTTC.

This clone was found a few times. V usage is TRBV19 and J usage is TRBJ1-2; no reliable D call. The V and J ends lost 7 bases and 3 bases respectively, with 12 bases between them. The CDR3 loop spans 13 amino acids. From germline, CDR1 is LNHDA and CDR2 SQIVND (reference sequence). The CDR3 protein is CASTEARHYGYTF. In DNA, the CDR3 is TGTGCCAGTACGGAGGCCAGACACTATGGCTACACCTTC. Using reference TRBV19 and TRBJ1-2 for the parts outside the CDR3, the full variable domain is DGGITQSPKYLFRKEGQNVTLSCEQNLNHDAMYWYRQDPGQGLRLIYYSQIVNDFQKGDIAEGYSVSREKKESFPLTVTSAQKNPTAFYLCASTEARHYGYTFGSGTRLTVV.

This clone was found a few times. The chain uses TRBV6-5 and TRBJ1-5, with D perhaps matching TRBD1 (6 bases). Between the trimmed V and J ends, which lost 6 bases and 3 bases, there was a span of 12 bases. The germline V gene encodes CDR1 MNHEY and CDR2 SVGAGI. CDR3 length equals 14 residues. Here the CDR3 reads CASSSGQTNQPQHF. DNA for the CDR3: TGTGCCAGCAGCTCCGGACAGACCAATCAGCCCCAGCATTTT.

J is TRBJ2-1 and V is TRBV5-1; perhaps TRBD2 as D (6 bases). The CDR3 totals 16 residues. Germline CDR1 is SGHRS and CDR2 is YFSETQ. The V and J ends lost 4 bases and 4 bases respectively, with 18 bases between them. CDR3 in DNA: TGCGCCAGCAGCCCGAGAACCGGGACTCTGTACAATGAGCAGTTCTTC. It yields the protein CASSPRTGTLYNEQFF.

CDR3 in amino acids: CASSKQGVSYGYTF. CDR3 sequence (DNA): TGTGCCAGCAGTAAACAGGGGGTATCCTATGGCTACACCTTC. V usage is TRBV28 and J usage is TRBJ1-2, with 8 bases that match TRBD1. V dropped 5 bases and J dropped 4; count of bases not matched to a gene: 6. The length of the CDR3 is 14 residues. Per germline, CDR1 MDHEN and CDR2 SYDVKM.

The chain is built from TRBV3-1 (or the pseudogene TRBV3-2) and TRBJ1-5; D perhaps matches TRBD1 (6 bases). The CDR3 extends over 13 amino acids. The germline CDR1 and CDR2 sequences are LGHDT and YNNKEL (reference sequence). V was cut by 4 bases and J by 3 bases, with 7 bases left in between. In DNA form, the CDR3 reads TGTGCCAGCAGCCGGACAGCCAATCAGCCCCAGCATTTT. Its translation is CASSRTANQPQHF.

The J gene is TRBJ2-2, the V gene TRBV6-5, with a possible D match to TRBD1 (6 bases). CDR1 is MNHEY, CDR2 SVGAGI, per germline. CDR3 length: 15 amino acids. V shed 0 bases and J shed 4 bases, with 9 bases lying between them. CDR3 amino acids: CASSYSGQSTGELFF. As DNA, the CDR3 is TGTGCCAGCAGTTACTCAGGACAGTCCACCGGGGAGCTGTTTTTT.